A selection of T cell receptor beta chains follows, all from one sample in a study of T-cell reconstitution after alpha-beta-depleted transplantation in children. Using its own MiXCR run on the PCR reads, TCRdb lists one record per CDR3 protein. The table shows tens of thousands of distinct CDR3 sequences, with around 4.7% occurring only once. The sequences come from PBMCs, mostly from graft donor cells, collected 180 days after TCRalphabeta/CD19-depleted stem cell transplant. The receptor source for this set is a boy younger than two who had a stem cell transplant for acute myeloid leukemia, so the T cells may come from the graft donor. The conserved cysteine and the conserved F or W are not part of the CDR3 here. Size is stated for part of the rows, as once, few or many counts, or as a class when the clone is expanded.

v_gene: TRBV30
abundance: many
j_gene: TRBJ2-7
CDR3aa: AWSATTLGSGQY

v_gene: TRBV6-2/TRBV6-3
abundance: many
j_gene: TRBJ1-1
CDR3aa: ASSHRMNTEAF

v_gene: TRBV12-3/TRBV12-4
abundance: -
j_gene: TRBJ2-2
CDR3aa: TISLADQTTNTGELF

v_gene: TRBV7-2
abundance: many
j_gene: TRBJ1-5
CDR3aa: ASSLMGTVNQPQH

v_gene: TRBV6-5
abundance: many
j_gene: TRBJ2-7
CDR3aa: ASSYGRGPGTYEQY

v_gene: TRBV11-3
abundance: many
j_gene: TRBJ2-1
CDR3aa: ASSWNNPYNEQF

v_gene: TRBV7-6
abundance: many
j_gene: TRBJ1-1
CDR3aa: ASSLGGQGVGGTEAF

v_gene: TRBV9
abundance: many
j_gene: TRBJ2-7
CDR3aa: ASSLIAGGYEQY

v_gene: TRBV6-1
abundance: many
j_gene: TRBJ1-5
CDR3aa: ASSDGPVSNQPQH

v_gene: TRBV27
abundance: many
j_gene: TRBJ1-5
CDR3aa: ASSFEGRGNQPQH

v_gene: TRBV20-1
abundance: many
j_gene: TRBJ2-1
CDR3aa: SAIDRGNEQF

v_gene: TRBV20-1
abundance: many
j_gene: TRBJ2-5
CDR3aa: SARDHRGLETQY

v_gene: TRBV7-9
abundance: -
j_gene: TRBJ1-3
CDR3aa: ASSLARQSSRNTIY

v_gene: TRBV28
abundance: many
j_gene: TRBJ2-1
CDR3aa: ATVRDYQYNEQF

v_gene: TRBV5-1
abundance: many
j_gene: TRBJ2-2
CDR3aa: ASGPGQGYGTGELF

v_gene: TRBV11-3
abundance: many
j_gene: TRBJ2-2
CDR3aa: ASSLKENTGELF

v_gene: TRBV29-1
abundance: many
j_gene: TRBJ1-5
CDR3aa: SVAGSNQPQH

v_gene: TRBV6-5
abundance: many
j_gene: TRBJ2-3
CDR3aa: ASSYTRGSSTDTQY

v_gene: TRBV12-3/TRBV12-4
abundance: many
j_gene: TRBJ2-3
CDR3aa: ASTRGRADTQY

v_gene: TRBV5-1
abundance: many
j_gene: TRBJ1-1
CDR3aa: ASSRQGAVTEAF

v_gene: TRBV6-2/TRBV6-3
abundance: many
j_gene: TRBJ2-1
CDR3aa: ASREAGTYNEQF

v_gene: TRBV27
abundance: many
j_gene: TRBJ2-7
CDR3aa: AAARASDFYEQY

v_gene: TRBV20-1
abundance: many
j_gene: TRBJ1-1
CDR3aa: SARRTASNTEAF

v_gene: TRBV11-3
abundance: many
j_gene: TRBJ2-5
CDR3aa: ASSYRQGKETQY

v_gene: TRBV24-1
abundance: many
j_gene: TRBJ2-1
CDR3aa: ATSDFPSGGINEQF

v_gene: TRBV6-6
abundance: many
j_gene: TRBJ1-1
CDR3aa: ASTINRGTF

v_gene: TRBV5-1
abundance: many
j_gene: TRBJ2-3
CDR3aa: ASTGLSTDTQY

v_gene: TRBV12-3/TRBV12-4
abundance: many
j_gene: TRBJ2-2
CDR3aa: AIEVTGLNTGELF

v_gene: TRBV7-8
abundance: many
j_gene: TRBJ2-3
CDR3aa: ASSLASGPDTQY

v_gene: TRBV19
abundance: many
j_gene: TRBJ2-2
CDR3aa: ASRGVPDLELF

v_gene: TRBV12-3/TRBV12-4
abundance: many
j_gene: TRBJ2-1
CDR3aa: ASRADRGVGEQF

v_gene: TRBV4-1
abundance: many
j_gene: TRBJ2-1
CDR3aa: ASRPGQGRGNEQF

v_gene: TRBV12-3/TRBV12-4
abundance: many
j_gene: TRBJ2-1
CDR3aa: ASSRGGRPSSYNEQF

v_gene: TRBV5-1
abundance: -
j_gene: TRBJ2-5
CDR3aa: ASSLETSQETLY

v_gene: TRBV19
abundance: many
j_gene: TRBJ2-6
CDR3aa: ASSWTSGKAGANVLT

v_gene: TRBV6-1
abundance: many
j_gene: TRBJ1-1
CDR3aa: ASSEVRGSGAAF

v_gene: TRBV7-2
abundance: many
j_gene: TRBJ2-5
CDR3aa: ASSFTRDFAETQY

v_gene: TRBV21-1
abundance: many
j_gene: TRBJ2-5
CDR3aa: ASSIAGVVETQY

v_gene: TRBV19
abundance: many
j_gene: TRBJ2-3
CDR3aa: ASGPSHTQY